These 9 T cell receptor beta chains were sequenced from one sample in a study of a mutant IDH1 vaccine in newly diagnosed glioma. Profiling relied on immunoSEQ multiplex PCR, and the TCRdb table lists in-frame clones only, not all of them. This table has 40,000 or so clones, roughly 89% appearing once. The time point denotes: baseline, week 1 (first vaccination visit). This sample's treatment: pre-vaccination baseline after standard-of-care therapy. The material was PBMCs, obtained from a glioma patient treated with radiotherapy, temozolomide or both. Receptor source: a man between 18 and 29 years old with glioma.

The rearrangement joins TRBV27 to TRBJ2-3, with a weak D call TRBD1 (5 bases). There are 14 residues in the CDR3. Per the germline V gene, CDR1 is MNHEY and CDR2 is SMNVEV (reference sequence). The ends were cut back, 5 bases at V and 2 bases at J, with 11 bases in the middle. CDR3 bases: TGTGCCAGCAGTAACGACAGAAACACAGATACGCAGTATTTT. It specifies CASSNDRNTDTQYF.

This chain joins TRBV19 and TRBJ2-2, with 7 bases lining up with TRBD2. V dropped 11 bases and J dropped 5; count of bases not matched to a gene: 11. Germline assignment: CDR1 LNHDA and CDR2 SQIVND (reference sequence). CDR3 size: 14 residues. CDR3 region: CASTGTTKTGELFF. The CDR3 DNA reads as TGTGCCTCAACCGGGACTACTAAAACCGGGGAGCTGTTTTTT.

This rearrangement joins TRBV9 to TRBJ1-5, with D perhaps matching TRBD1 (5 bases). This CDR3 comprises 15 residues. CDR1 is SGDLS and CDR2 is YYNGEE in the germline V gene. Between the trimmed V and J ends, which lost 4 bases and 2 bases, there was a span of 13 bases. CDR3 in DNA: TGTGCCAGCAGCCAAGGGGTAGGGGGCAATCAGCCCCAGCATTTT. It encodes CASSQGVGGNQPQHF.

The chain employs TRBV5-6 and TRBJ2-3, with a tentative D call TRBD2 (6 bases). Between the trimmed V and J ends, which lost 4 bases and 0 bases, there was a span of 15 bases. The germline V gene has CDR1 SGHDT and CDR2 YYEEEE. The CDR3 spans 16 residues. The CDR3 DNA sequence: TGTGCCAGCAGCCCAATCCGGAGGGCTAGCACAGATACGCAGTATTTT. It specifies CASSPIRRASTDTQYF.

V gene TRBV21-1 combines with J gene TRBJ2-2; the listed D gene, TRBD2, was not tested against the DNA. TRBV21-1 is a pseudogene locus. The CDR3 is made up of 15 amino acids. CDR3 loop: CASSKLEHLTGELFF. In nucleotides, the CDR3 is TGTGCCAGCAGCAAGCTTGAGCACCTGACTGGGGAGCTGTTTTTT.

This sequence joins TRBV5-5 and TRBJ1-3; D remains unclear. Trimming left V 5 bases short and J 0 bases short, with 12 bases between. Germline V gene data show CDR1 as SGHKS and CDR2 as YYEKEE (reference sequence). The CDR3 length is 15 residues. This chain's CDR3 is CASRLRGVSGNTIYF. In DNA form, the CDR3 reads TGTGCCAGCAGGCTACGGGGAGTCTCTGGAAACACCATATATTTT.

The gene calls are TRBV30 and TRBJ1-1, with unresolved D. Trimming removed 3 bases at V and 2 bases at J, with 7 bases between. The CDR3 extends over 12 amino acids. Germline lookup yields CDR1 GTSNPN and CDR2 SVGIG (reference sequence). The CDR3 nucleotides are TGTGCCTGGAGGGGCATTAACACTGAAGCTTTCTTT. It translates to CAWRGINTEAFF.

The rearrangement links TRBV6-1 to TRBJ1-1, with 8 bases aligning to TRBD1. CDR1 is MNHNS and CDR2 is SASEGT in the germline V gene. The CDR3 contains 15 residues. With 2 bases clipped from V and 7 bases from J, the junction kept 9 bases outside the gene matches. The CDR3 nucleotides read TGTGCCAGCAGTGAACGTTTCCAGGGGGCGTTTGAAGCTTTCTTT. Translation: CASSERFQGAFEAFF.

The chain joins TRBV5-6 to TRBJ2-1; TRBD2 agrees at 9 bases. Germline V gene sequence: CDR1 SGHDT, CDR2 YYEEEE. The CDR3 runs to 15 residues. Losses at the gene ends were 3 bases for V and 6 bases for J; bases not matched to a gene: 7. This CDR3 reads CASSWGGRALNEQFF. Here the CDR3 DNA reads TGTGCCAGCAGCTGGGGCGGGAGGGCTCTCAATGAGCAGTTCTTC.